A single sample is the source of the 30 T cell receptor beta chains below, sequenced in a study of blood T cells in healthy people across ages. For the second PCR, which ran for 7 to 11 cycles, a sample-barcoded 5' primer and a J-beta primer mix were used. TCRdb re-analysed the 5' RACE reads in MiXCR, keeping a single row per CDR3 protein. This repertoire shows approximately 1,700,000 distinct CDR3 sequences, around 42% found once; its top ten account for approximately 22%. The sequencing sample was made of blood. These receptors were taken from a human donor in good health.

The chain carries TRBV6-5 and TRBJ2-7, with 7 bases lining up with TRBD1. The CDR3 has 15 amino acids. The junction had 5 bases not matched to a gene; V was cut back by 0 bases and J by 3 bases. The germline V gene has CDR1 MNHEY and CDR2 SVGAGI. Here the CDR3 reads CASSYSRRQGYEQYF. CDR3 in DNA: TGTGCCAGCAGTTACTCGAGGAGACAGGGCTACGAGCAGTACTTC.

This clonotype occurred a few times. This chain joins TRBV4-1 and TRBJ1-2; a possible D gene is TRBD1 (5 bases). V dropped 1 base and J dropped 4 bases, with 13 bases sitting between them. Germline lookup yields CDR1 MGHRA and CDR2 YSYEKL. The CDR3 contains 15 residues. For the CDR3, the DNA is TGCGCCAGCAGCCAAGCCCCTGGACATAGCTATGGCTACACCTTC. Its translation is CASSQAPGHSYGYTF.

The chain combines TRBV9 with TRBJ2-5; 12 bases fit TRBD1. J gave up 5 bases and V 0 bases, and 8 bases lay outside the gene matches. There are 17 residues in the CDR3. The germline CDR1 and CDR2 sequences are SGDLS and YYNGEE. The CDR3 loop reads CASSVERGTGGAETQYF. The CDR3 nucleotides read TGTGCCAGCAGCGTAGAAAGAGGGACAGGGGGCGCCGAGACCCAGTACTTC.

In nucleotides, the CDR3 is TGCAGCGTTGAGCCCCCAGGGTTCCCAGAGACCCAGTACTTC. It specifies CSVEPPGFPETQYF. This chain joins TRBV29-1 and TRBJ2-5; tentatively, D is TRBD1 (5 bases). The CDR3 is 14 residues long. V was cut by 3 bases and J by 4 bases, with 15 bases left in between. Germline CDR1 SQVTM, CDR2 ANQGSEA.

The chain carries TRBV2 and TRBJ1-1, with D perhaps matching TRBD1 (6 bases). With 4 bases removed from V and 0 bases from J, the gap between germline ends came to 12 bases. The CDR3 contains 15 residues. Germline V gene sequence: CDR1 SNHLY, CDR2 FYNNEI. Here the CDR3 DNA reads TGTGCCAGCAGTGCCCGAGGGGGGATGAACACTGAAGCTTTCTTT. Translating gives CASSARGGMNTEAFF.

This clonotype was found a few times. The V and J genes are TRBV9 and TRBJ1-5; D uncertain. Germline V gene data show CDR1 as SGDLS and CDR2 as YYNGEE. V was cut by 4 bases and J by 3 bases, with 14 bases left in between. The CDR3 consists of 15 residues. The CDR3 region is CASSPGVRDNQPQHF. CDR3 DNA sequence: TGTGCCAGCAGCCCAGGAGTGCGGGACAATCAGCCCCAGCATTTT.

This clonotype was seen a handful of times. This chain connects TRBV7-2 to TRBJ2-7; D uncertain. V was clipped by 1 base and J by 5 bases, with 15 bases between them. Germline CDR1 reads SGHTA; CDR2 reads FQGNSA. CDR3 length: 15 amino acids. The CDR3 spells CASSLVGHSLHEQYF. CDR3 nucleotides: TGTGCCAGCAGCTTAGTCGGCCATTCGTTGCACGAGCAGTACTTC.

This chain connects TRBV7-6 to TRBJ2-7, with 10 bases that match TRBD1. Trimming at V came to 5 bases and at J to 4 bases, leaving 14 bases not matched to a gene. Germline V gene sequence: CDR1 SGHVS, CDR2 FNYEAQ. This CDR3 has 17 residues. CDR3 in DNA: TGTGCCAGCAGCCCGAGGGGGGGGACAGGGGTCTTATACGAGCAGTACTTC. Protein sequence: CASSPRGGTGVLYEQYF.

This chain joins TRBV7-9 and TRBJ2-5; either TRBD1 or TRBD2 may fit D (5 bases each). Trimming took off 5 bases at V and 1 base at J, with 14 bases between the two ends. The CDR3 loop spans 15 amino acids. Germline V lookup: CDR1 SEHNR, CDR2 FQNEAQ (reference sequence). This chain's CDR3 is CASSPRGVSQETQYF. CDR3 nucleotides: TGTGCCAGCAGCCCGAGGGGCGTTAGCCAAGAGACCCAGTACTTC.

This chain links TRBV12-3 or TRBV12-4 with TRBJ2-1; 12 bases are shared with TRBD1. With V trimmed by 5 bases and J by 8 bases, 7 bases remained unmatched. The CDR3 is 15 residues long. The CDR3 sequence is CASSSRDRGPDEQFF. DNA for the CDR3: TGTGCCAGCAGTAGCCGGGACAGGGGGCCCGATGAGCAGTTCTTC.

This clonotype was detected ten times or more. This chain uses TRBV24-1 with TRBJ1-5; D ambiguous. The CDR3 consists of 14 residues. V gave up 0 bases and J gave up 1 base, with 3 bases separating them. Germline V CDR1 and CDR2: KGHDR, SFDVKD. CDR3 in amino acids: CATSDLDSNQPQHF. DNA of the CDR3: TGTGCCACCAGTGATTTGGACAGCAATCAGCCCCAGCATTTT.

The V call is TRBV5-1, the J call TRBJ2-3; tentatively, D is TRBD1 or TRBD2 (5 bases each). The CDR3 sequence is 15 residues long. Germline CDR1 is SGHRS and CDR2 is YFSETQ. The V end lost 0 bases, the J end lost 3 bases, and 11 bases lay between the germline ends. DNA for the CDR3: TGCGCCAGCAGCTTGGGGGGGATGGAGACAGATACGCAGTATTTT. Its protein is CASSLGGMETDTQYF. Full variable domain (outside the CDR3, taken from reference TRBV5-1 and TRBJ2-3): KAGVTQTPRYLIKTRGQQVTLSCSPISGHRSVSWYQQTPGQGLQFLFEYFSETQRNKGNFPGRFSGRQFSNSRSEMNVSTLELGDSALYLCASSLGGMETDTQYFGPGTRLTVL.

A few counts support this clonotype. The CDR3 DNA reads as TGTGCCAGCAGTGAACAGCAGCCTAGCACAGATACGCAGTATTTT. It codes for CASSEQQPSTDTQYF. The rearrangement links TRBV2 to TRBJ2-3; D uncertain. The V gene lost 2 bases and the J gene lost 0 bases, with 9 bases spanning the gap. The germline V gene encodes CDR1 SNHLY and CDR2 FYNNEI. The CDR3 is 15 amino acids.

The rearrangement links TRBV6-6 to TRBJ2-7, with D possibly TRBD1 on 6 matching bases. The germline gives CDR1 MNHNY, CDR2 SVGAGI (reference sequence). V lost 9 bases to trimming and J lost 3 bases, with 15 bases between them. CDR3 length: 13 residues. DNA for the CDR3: TGTGCCAGTAAGGACAGTCCAGTCTACGAGCAGTACTTC. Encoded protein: CASKDSPVYEQYF.

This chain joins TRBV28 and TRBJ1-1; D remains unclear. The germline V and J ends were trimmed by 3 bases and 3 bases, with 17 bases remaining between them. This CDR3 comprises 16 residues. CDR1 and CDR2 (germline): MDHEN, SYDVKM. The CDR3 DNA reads TGTGCCAGCAGTTTTCCCCGCGATTTTTGGGACACTGAAGCTTTCTTT. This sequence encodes CASSFPRDFWDTEAFF.

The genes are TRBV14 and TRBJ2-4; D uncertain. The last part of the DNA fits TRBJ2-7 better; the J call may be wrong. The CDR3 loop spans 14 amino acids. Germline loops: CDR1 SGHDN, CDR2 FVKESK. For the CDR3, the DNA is TGTGCCAGCAGCCAAGGCCCAAGAATCCACGAGCAGTACTTC. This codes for CASSQGPRIHEQYF.

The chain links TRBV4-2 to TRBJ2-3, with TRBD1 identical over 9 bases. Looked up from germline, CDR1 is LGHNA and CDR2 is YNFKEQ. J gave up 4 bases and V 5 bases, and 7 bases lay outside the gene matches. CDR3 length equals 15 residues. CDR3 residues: CASSGGTGTPDTQYF. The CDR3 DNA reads TGTGCCAGCAGCGGCGGGACAGGGACGCCAGATACGCAGTATTTT.

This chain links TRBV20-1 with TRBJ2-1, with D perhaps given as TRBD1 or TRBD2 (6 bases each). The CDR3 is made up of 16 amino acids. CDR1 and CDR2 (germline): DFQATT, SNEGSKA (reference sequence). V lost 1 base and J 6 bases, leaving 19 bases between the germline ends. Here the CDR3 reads CSARALEGGASNEQFF. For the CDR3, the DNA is TGCAGTGCTAGAGCCCTTGAGGGGGGCGCGAGCAATGAGCAGTTCTTC.

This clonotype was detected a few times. CDR3 sequence: CASAWGLAGGAETQYF. In DNA form, the CDR3 reads TGTGCCAGTGCTTGGGGACTAGCGGGGGGCGCTGAGACCCAGTACTTC. The V gene is TRBV27, the J gene TRBJ2-5; 15 nucleotides agree with TRBD2. Germline CDR1 reads MNHEY; CDR2 reads SMNVEV (reference sequence). With 9 bases clipped from V and 5 bases from J, the junction kept 10 bases outside the gene matches. CDR3 length: 16 residues.

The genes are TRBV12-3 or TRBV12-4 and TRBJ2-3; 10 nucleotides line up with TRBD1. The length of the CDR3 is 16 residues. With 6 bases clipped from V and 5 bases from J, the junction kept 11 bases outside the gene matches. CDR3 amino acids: CASSGSTGGLGDTQYF. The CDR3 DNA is TGTGCCAGCAGCGGCTCGACAGGGGGCTTGGGAGATACGCAGTATTTT.

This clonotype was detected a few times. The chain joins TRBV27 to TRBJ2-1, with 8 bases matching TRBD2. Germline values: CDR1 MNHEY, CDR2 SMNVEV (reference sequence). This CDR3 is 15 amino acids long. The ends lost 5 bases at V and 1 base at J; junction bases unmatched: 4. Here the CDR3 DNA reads TGTGCCAGCAGTCGAGCGGGGGAGTCCTACAATGAGCAGTTCTTC. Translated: CASSRAGESYNEQFF.

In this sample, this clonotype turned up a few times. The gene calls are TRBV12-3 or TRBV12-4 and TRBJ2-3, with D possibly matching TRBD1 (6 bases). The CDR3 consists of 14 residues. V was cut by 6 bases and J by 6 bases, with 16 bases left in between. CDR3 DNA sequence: TGTGCCAGCAGCTCGGGACACCCTCGGGATACGCAGTATTTT. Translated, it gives CASSSGHPRDTQYF.

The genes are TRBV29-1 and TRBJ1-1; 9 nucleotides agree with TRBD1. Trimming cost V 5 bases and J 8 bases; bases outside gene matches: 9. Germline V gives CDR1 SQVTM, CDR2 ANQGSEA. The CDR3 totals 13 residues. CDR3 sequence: CSVPGTGRTEAFF. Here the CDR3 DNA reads TGCAGCGTTCCCGGGACAGGGAGGACGGAAGCTTTCTTT.

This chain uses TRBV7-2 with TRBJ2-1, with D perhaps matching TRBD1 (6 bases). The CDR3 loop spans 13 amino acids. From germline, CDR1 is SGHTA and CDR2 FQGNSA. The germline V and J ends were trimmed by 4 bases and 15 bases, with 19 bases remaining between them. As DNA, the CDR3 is TGTGCCAGCAGCTGGAGGACAGCCGGCGAATCGTTCTTC. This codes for CASSWRTAGESFF. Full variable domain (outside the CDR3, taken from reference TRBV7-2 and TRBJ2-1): GAGVSQSPSNKVTEKGKDVELRCDPISGHTALYWYRQSLGQGLEFLIYFQGNSAPDKSGLPSDRFSAERTGGSVSTLTIQRTQQEDSAVYLCASSWRTAGESFFGPGTRLTVL.

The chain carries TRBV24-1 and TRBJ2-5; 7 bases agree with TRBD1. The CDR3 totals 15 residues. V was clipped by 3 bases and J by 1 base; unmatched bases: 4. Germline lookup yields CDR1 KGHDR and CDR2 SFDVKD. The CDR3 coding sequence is TGTGCCACCAGTGATGCCCGGGACAGCCAAGAGACCCAGTACTTC. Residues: CATSDARDSQETQYF.

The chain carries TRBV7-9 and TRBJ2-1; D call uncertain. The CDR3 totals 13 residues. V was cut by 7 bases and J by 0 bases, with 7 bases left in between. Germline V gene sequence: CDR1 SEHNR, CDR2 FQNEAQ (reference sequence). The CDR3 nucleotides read TGTGCCAGCAATGGCGCCTCCTACAATGAGCAGTTCTTC. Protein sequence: CASNGASYNEQFF.

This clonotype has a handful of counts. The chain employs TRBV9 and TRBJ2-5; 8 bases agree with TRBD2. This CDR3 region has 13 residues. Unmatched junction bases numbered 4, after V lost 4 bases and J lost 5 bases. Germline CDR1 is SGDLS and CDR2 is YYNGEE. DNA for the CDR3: TGTGCCAGCAGCCTTAGCGGGATGGAGACCCAGTACTTC. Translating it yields CASSLSGMETQYF. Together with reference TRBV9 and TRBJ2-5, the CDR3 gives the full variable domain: DSGVTQTPKHLITATGQRVTLRCSPRSGDLSVYWYQQSLDQGLQFLIQYYNGEERAKGNILERFSAQQFPDLHSELNLSSLELGDSALYFCASSLSGMETQYFGPGTRLLVL.

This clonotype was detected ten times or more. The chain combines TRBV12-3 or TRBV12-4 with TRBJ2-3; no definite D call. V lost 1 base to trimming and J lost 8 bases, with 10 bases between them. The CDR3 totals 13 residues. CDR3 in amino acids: CASSLGRLSTQYF. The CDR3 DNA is TGTGCCAGCAGTTTAGGCCGGTTGAGTACGCAGTATTTT.

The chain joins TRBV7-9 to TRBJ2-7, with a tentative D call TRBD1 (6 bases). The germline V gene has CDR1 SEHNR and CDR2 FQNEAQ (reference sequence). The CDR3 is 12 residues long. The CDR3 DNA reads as TGTGCAGTTGGGGGCCTTTATTACGAGCAGTACTTC. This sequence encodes CAVGGLYYEQYF.

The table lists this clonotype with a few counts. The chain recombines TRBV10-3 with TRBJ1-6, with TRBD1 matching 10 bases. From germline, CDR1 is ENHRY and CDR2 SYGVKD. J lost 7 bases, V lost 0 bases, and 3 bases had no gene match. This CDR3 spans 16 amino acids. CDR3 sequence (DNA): TGTGCCATCAGTGAGTCCGGGACAGGGGCGAATTCACCCCTCCACTTT. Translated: CAISESGTGANSPLHF.